The 27 T cell receptor beta chains in this list originate from one sample, sequenced in a study of long-term antiretroviral therapy in people with HIV. Researchers ran immunoSEQ v3.0 at survey level. TCRdb's copy holds only in-frame clones and misses some; the assay was immunoSEQ multiplex PCR. The sample lists 25,000 to 35,000 clones; over 90% were seen once. Material: unsorted PBMCs, obtained 5.3 years after starting antiretroviral therapy. These receptors were collected from a man aged 45 to 65 with HIV.

V usage is TRBV7-9 and J usage is TRBJ2-3; 9 nucleotides align to TRBD1. This CDR3 is 14 amino acids long. After removal of 5 bases from V and 3 bases from J, the junction contained 3 bases not matched to a gene. Germline V gene sequence: CDR1 SEHNR, CDR2 FQNEAQ (reference sequence). CDR3 protein: CASSTQGATDTQYF. The CDR3 DNA reads TGTGCCAGCAGCACACAGGGGGCGACAGATACGCAGTATTTT.

V usage is TRBV11-2 and J usage is TRBJ1-1; maybe TRBD1 (6 bases). Looked up from germline, CDR1 is SGHAT and CDR2 is FQNNGV. V gave up 4 bases and J gave up 2 bases, with 14 bases separating them. The CDR3 length is 15 residues. The CDR3 is CASSSEDSFNTEAFF. DNA of the CDR3: TGTGCCAGCAGCTCGGAGGACAGTTTCAACACTGAAGCTTTCTTT.

The genes are TRBV30 and TRBJ2-3; 7 nucleotides agree with TRBD1. The CDR3 contains 14 residues. V lost 1 base, J lost 4 bases, and 5 bases stayed unmatched. Germline CDR1 and CDR2: GTSNPN and SVGIG (reference sequence). CDR3 bases: TGTGCCTGGAGTGACGGTCAGGGGGCAGATACGCAGTATTTT. This translates into CAWSDGQGADTQYF.

This clone is a singleton in its sample. The gene calls are TRBV15 and TRBJ1-5, with TRBD1 matching over 7 bases. V shed 1 base, J shed 2 bases, and the junction held 5 bases outside the gene matches. Germline V gene data show CDR1 as LNHNV and CDR2 as YYDKDF (reference sequence). The CDR3 length is 16 residues. The CDR3: CATSRVRTGGNQPQHF. The CDR3 coding sequence is TGTGCCACCAGCAGAGTTCGTACAGGGGGCAATCAGCCCCAGCATTTT.

The sample holds a few counts of this clone. The rearrangement joins TRBV5-4 to TRBJ1-1, with D perhaps matching TRBD1 (5 bases). Trimming pared 4 bases from V and 5 bases from J, leaving 15 bases between. CDR3 length equals 14 residues. Germline CDR1 and CDR2: SGHNT and YYREEE (reference sequence). The CDR3 bases are TGTGCCAGCAGCCCCCGGACGGGGGAGACTGAAGCTTTCTTT. Its translation is CASSPRTGETEAFF.

This clone was counted once. This chain joins TRBV2 and TRBJ2-3, with 7 bases aligning to TRBD1. The length of the CDR3 is 15 residues. Trimming took 5 bases from V and 0 from J; bases not matched to a gene: 5. Germline lookup yields CDR1 SNHLY and CDR2 FYNNEI. CDR3 in amino acids: CASSQTGVSTDTQYF. CDR3 bases: TGTGCCAGCAGTCAAACAGGGGTCAGCACAGATACGCAGTATTTT. Based on the CDR3 plus reference TRBV2 and TRBJ2-3, the full variable domain is EPEVTQTPSHQVTQMGQEVILRCVPISNHLYFYWYRQILGQKVEFLVSFYNNEISEKSEIFDDQFSVERPDGSNFTLKIRSTKLEDSAMYFCASSQTGVSTDTQYFGPGTRLTVL.

This clone was seen just once. The chain employs TRBV7-8 and TRBJ2-7; D call uncertain. Between the trimmed V and J ends, which lost 4 bases and 2 bases, there was a span of 6 bases. The germline CDR1 and CDR2 sequences are SGHVS and FQNEAQ. This CDR3 is 12 amino acids long. The CDR3 DNA is TGTGCCAGCAGCTCCCCGGCCTACGAGCAGTACTTC. This gives the protein CASSSPAYEQYF. The entire variable domain, with the rest obtained from reference TRBV7-8 and TRBJ2-7, is as follows: GAGVSQSPRYKVAKRGQDVALRCDPISGHVSLFWYQQALGQGPEFLTYFQNEAQLDKSGLPSDRFFAERPEGSVSTLKIQRTQQEDSAVYLCASSSPAYEQYFGPGTRLTVT.

This clone appeared a single time. The J gene is TRBJ1-6, the V gene TRBV10-3, with D unclear. This CDR3 region has 16 residues. CDR1 is ENHRY, CDR2 SYGVKD, per germline. Trimming removed 2 bases at V and 1 base at J, with 9 bases between. Written as DNA, the CDR3 is TGTGCCATCAGTGAGCGCATGGGGTCCTATAATTCACCCCTCCACTTT. This sequence encodes CAISERMGSYNSPLHF.

CDR3 sequence: CASSYSMGGKGTF. The DNA for the CDR3 is TGTGCCAGCAGTTACTCGATGGGGGGAAAGGGCACCTTC. J is TRBJ1-2 and V is TRBV6-5, with D possibly TRBD1 on 5 matching bases. V lost 0 bases, J lost 13 bases, and 15 bases lay in between. The V gene's germline CDR1 is MNHEY and CDR2 SVGAGI. This CDR3 has 13 amino acids.

The rearrangement joins TRBV7-9 to TRBJ2-2; no reliable D call. Germline-derived CDR1 and CDR2 are SEHNR and FQNEAQ (reference sequence). This CDR3 is 15 amino acids long. V was trimmed by 3 bases and J by 0 bases, leaving 8 bases between them. CDR3 amino acids: CASSLSPTNTGELFF. DNA for the CDR3: TGTGCCAGCAGCTTGAGCCCAACGAACACCGGGGAGCTGTTTTTT.

This rearrangement joins TRBV5-4 to TRBJ1-3, with D perhaps matching TRBD1 (5 bases). The CDR3 totals 13 residues. Germline lookup yields CDR1 SGHNT and CDR2 YYREEE (reference sequence). Trimming took 0 bases from V and 4 from J, leaving 5 bases between them. In DNA form, the CDR3 reads TGTGCCAGCAGCTTGGACAGGGGAAACACCATATATTTT. It yields the protein CASSLDRGNTIYF.

The chain joins TRBV5-1 to TRBJ2-5; 9 nucleotides align to TRBD1. This CDR3 has 13 amino acids. The germline V gene encodes CDR1 SGHRS and CDR2 YFSETQ. Germline trimming cut 4 bases from V and 5 bases from J; bases unmatched to any gene: 3. As DNA, the CDR3 is TGCGCCAGCAGCGGAGGGACAGGGGAGACCCAGTACTTC. Amino acids: CASSGGTGETQYF.

The chain couples TRBV4-3 to TRBJ1-1, with D possibly TRBD1 on 5 matching bases. Between the trimmed V and J ends, which lost 0 bases and 5 bases, there was a span of 13 bases. Per germline, CDR1 LGHNA and CDR2 YSLEER. The length of the CDR3 is 15 residues. The CDR3 DNA reads TGCGCCAGCAGCCAAGATTGGGCAGGGAGGACTGAAGCTTTCTTT. Translation: CASSQDWAGRTEAFF.

The chain uses TRBV4-1 and TRBJ1-1, with D possibly matching TRBD1 (5 bases). Trimming cost V 4 bases and J 0 bases, with 24 bases left between them. This CDR3 has 19 residues. The germline gives CDR1 MGHRA, CDR2 YSYEKL. The CDR3 loop is CASSPPGQGTLAMNTEAFF. The CDR3 DNA follows: TGCGCCAGCAGCCCACCCGGGCAGGGAACATTAGCCATGAACACTGAAGCTTTCTTT.

The V call is TRBV6-1, the J call TRBJ2-1; 10 positions agree with TRBD2. Trimming took 2 bases from V and 8 from J; bases not matched to a gene: 18. The V gene's germline CDR1 is MNHNS and CDR2 SASEGT. The CDR3 totals 19 residues. The CDR3 DNA reads as TGTGCCAGCAGTGAAAACATTTGGGTTAGCGGGGGGTACGGGGATGAGCAGTTCTTC. This translates into CASSENIWVSGGYGDEQFF.

The table lists this clone with a count of one. The chain carries TRBV29-1 and TRBJ2-7, with 12 positions matching TRBD1. Unmatched junction bases numbered 6, after V lost 6 bases and J lost 3 bases. Germline assignment: CDR1 SQVTM and CDR2 ANQGSEA. This CDR3 spans 14 amino acids. CDR3 sequence (DNA): TGCAGCGTCGCCGGGACAGGGGGCGGCTACGAGCAGTACTTC. It is translated as CSVAGTGGGYEQYF.

V usage is TRBV19 and J usage is TRBJ1-2, with unresolved D. The germline V gene encodes CDR1 LNHDA and CDR2 SQIVND (reference sequence). The CDR3 sequence is 14 residues long. V lost 6 bases and J 8 bases, leaving 19 bases between the germline ends. The CDR3 region has the DNA TGTGCCAGTAGCCCCCAACGGGCTCCGGGGGGCTACACCTTC. It is translated as CASSPQRAPGGYTF.

The chain has TRBV29-1 and TRBJ2-3; D not resolved. The V gene's germline CDR1 is SQVTM and CDR2 ANQGSEA. The V and J ends lost 8 bases and 5 bases respectively, with 14 bases between them. CDR3 length equals 12 residues. The CDR3 DNA reads TGCAGCTTGGAAGAACTTGGAGATACGCAGTATTTT. The encoded protein is CSLEELGDTQYF.

The chain recombines TRBV5-1 with TRBJ2-2; D call uncertain. V lost 0 bases and J 1 base, leaving 7 bases between the germline ends. This CDR3 region has 15 residues. Germline CDR1 reads SGHRS; CDR2 reads YFSETQ. CDR3 region: CASSLDLLNTGELFF. The CDR3 bases are TGCGCCAGCAGCTTGGACCTACTGAACACCGGGGAGCTGTTTTTT. The whole variable domain, filled in from reference TRBV5-1 and TRBJ2-2, reads KAGVTQTPRYLIKTRGQQVTLSCSPISGHRSVSWYQQTPGQGLQFLFEYFSETQRNKGNFPGRFSGRQFSNSRSEMNVSTLELGDSALYLCASSLDLLNTGELFFGEGSRLTVL.

This chain joins TRBV18 and TRBJ2-6; 8 bases agree with TRBD1. CDR3 length: 19 amino acids. CDR1 and CDR2 (germline): KGHSH, LQKENI. V lost 3 bases and J lost 4; bases outside the gene matches: 14. CDR3 in amino acids: CASSPVGTGGSSGANVLTF. DNA for the CDR3: TGTGCCAGCTCACCCGTGGGAACAGGGGGAAGTAGCGGGGCCAACGTCCTGACTTTC. Looking up the rest from reference TRBV18 and TRBJ2-6 gives the full variable domain: NAGVMQNPRHLVRRRGQEARLRCSPMKGHSHVYWYRQLPEEGLKFMVYLQKENIIDESGMPKERFSAEFPKEGPSILRIQQVVRGDSAAYFCASSPVGTGGSSGANVLTFGAGSRLTVL.

This clone was picked up a small number of times. V is TRBV30 and J is TRBJ2-1; D may be TRBD2 (7 bases). CDR3 size: 20 residues. V dropped 3 bases and J dropped 0 bases, with 27 bases sitting between them. Germline V gives CDR1 GTSNPN, CDR2 SVGIG (reference sequence). The CDR3 loop reads CAWSVGSGGLTFSSYNEQFF. The CDR3, as DNA: TGTGCCTGGAGCGTTGGTTCGGGGGGCCTGACTTTTAGCTCCTACAATGAGCAGTTCTTC.

The chain recombines TRBV7-9 with TRBJ2-7; D could derive from TRBD1 or TRBD2 (5 bases each). Germline assignment: CDR1 SEHNR and CDR2 FQNEAQ (reference sequence). The CDR3 sequence is 14 residues long. V gave up 3 bases and J gave up 5 bases, with 14 bases separating them. This chain's CDR3 is CASSFSGRLDEQYF. The CDR3 nucleotides are TGTGCCAGCAGCTTCTCGGGGCGCTTGGACGAGCAGTACTTC. The whole variable domain, remainder taken from reference TRBV7-9 and TRBJ2-7, is DTGVSQNPRHKITKRGQNVTFRCDPISEHNRLYWYRQTLGQGPEFLTYFQNEAQLEKSRLLSDRFSAERPKGSFSTLEIQRTEQGDSAMYLCASSFSGRLDEQYFGPGTRLTVT.

The CDR3 region has the DNA TGCGCCAGCAGCCTAATAGGGACTGGGGCCAACGTCCTGACTTTC. As protein: CASSLIGTGANVLTF. The J gene is TRBJ2-6, the V gene TRBV4-1; D is uncertain. The CDR3 runs to 15 residues. The ends were cut back, 4 bases at V and 2 bases at J, with 9 bases in the middle. Germline V gives CDR1 MGHRA, CDR2 YSYEKL.

This chain's CDR3 is CASSPIERQDPYGYTF. DNA of the CDR3: TGTGCCAGCTCACCAATCGAGAGACAGGATCCTTATGGCTACACCTTC. This rearrangement joins TRBV18 to TRBJ1-2; possibly TRBD1 for D (6 bases). The V gene's germline CDR1 is KGHSH and CDR2 LQKENI. Trimming cost V 2 bases and J 5 bases, with 18 bases left between them. CDR3 length: 16 residues. Complete variable domain (other parts from reference TRBV18 and TRBJ1-2): NAGVMQNPRHLVRRRGQEARLRCSPMKGHSHVYWYRQLPEEGLKFMVYLQKENIIDESGMPKERFSAEFPKEGPSILRIQQVVRGDSAAYFCASSPIERQDPYGYTFGSGTRLTVV.

The chain employs TRBV6-5 and TRBJ2-7; D remains unclear. Germline V gene data show CDR1 as MNHEY and CDR2 as SVGAGI. Trimming left V 6 bases short and J 5 bases short, with 8 bases between. The CDR3 has 11 amino acids. This chain's CDR3 is CASSLGDEQYF. CDR3 bases: TGTGCCAGCAGCCTTGGAGACGAGCAGTACTTC.

The rearrangement joins TRBV11-2 to TRBJ2-7; no clear D gene. With 1 base removed from V and 3 bases from J, the gap between germline ends came to 10 bases. Germline assignment: CDR1 SGHAT and CDR2 FQNNGV. This CDR3 contains 14 residues. CDR3 DNA: TGTGCCAGCAGCTTAGGTGTGGGGAACTACGAGCAGTACTTC. As protein: CASSLGVGNYEQYF.

V is TRBV4-2 and J is TRBJ1-4, with D maybe TRBD1 (5 bases). Germline V gives CDR1 LGHNA, CDR2 YNFKEQ. Trimming removed 0 bases from V and 0 bases from J, with 17 bases in between. There are 19 residues in the CDR3. CDR3 loop: CASSQDQGRDYTTNEKLFF. The CDR3 DNA is TGTGCCAGCAGCCAAGATCAGGGCAGGGATTATACAACTAATGAAAAACTGTTTTTT.